The source of this TCR beta chain is a study of blood T cell repertoires in COVID-19. The overall study: Samples came from the United States, Italy and Spain, spanning acute and convalescent COVID-19.

CDR1 and CDR2 (germline): SNHLY, FYNNEI. The CDR3 is 13 residues long. V shed 1 base and J shed 1 base, with 4 bases lying between them. Libraries were prepared by immunoSEQ multiplex PCR; TCRdb keeps only in-frame clonotypes and omits some of them. The repertoire has about 160,000 clones, approximately 80% of them found once; the top ten carry around a fifth. The clonotype originates from an elderly woman with acute or convalescent COVID-19. V and J are TRBV2 and TRBJ1-1; D call uncertain. Input material: peripheral blood. The CDR3, as DNA: TGTGCCAGCAGTGAAGACAGGAACACTGAAGCTTTCTTT. It translates to CASSEDRNTEAFF.